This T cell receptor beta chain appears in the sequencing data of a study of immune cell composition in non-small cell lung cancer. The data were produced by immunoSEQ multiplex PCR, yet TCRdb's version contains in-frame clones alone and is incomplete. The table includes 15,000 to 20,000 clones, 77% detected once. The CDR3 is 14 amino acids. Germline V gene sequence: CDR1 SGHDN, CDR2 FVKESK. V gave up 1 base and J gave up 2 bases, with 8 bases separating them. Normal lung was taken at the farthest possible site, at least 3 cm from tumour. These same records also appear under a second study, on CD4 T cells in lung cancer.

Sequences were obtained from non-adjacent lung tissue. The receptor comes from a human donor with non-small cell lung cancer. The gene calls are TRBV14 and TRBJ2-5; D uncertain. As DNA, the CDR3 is TGTGCCAGCAGCCAAGTATTGGGACAAGAGACCCAGTACTTC. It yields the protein CASSQVLGQETQYF.